The rows below give T cell receptor beta chains drawn from one sample of a study of cytomegalovirus exposure and HLA in healthy donors. The table came from immunoSEQ multiplex PCR; TCRdb's copy has only in-frame clones and leaves some out. The sample has roughly 100,000 clones; approximately 80% are singletons. Sequenced: PBMCs. The receptors were sampled from a female donor in good health and CMV-seronegative. The CDR3 runs from the conserved cysteine through the conserved F or W. D genes are given only for firm matches. Part of the rows lack a size; the others show once, few, many or a class for expanded clones.

TRBV2	few	TRBD1	TRBJ2-2	TGTGCCAGCAATAAACAGGGGGCGCGGACCGGGGAGCTGTTTTTT	CASNKQGARTGELFF
TRBV5-1	.	.	TRBJ1-6	TGCGCCAGCAGCTTGCGTCTGGGACTCCCGCCCCTCCACTTT	CASSLRLGLPPLHF
TRBV2	.	TRBD1	TRBJ1-5	TGTGCCAGCAGTGCGGGACAGGAGTACAATCAGCCCCAGCATTTT	CASSAGQEYNQPQHF
TRBV29-1	.	.	TRBJ1-5	TGCAGCGCTGAAGGCGAGGGAGGTCAGCCCCAGCATTTT	CSAEGEGGQPQHF
TRBV19	.	.	TRBJ1-2	TGTGCCAGTACCCTGAGGGGGGGCGGAGATAACTATGGCTACACCTTC	CASTLRGGGDNYGYTF
TRBV28	.	TRBD1	TRBJ2-7	TGTGCCAGCAGTTGGGACAGGAGGCGGTTCTACGAGCAGTACTTC	CASSWDRRRFYEQYF
TRBV19	.	.	TRBJ2-1	TGTGCCAGTAGATTTACACAGAATCAAGGGGATGAGCAGTTCTTC	CASRFTQNQGDEQFF
TRBV7-7	few	.	TRBJ2-5	TGTGCTAGCAGCCCTGGAGGGTTGGAGACCCAGTACTTC	CASSPGGLETQYF
TRBV6-5	.	TRBD1	TRBJ1-5	TGTGCCAGCAGTCTACAGGGGGCGAGGAATCAGCCCCAGCATTTT	CASSLQGARNQPQHF
TRBV6-5	.	.	TRBJ1-2	TGTGCCAGCAGTTCCCCGGCAGGGGCTAACTATGGCTACACCTTC	CASSSPAGANYGYTF
TRBV4-1	.	.	TRBJ1-6	TGCGCCAGCAGCCTCCGGGAGCGGGATAATTCACCCCTCCACTTT	CASSLRERDNSPLHF
TRBV5-1	.	.	TRBJ2-7	TGCGCCAGCAGGACAATAGCGACCTCCTACGAGCAGTACTTC	CASRTIATSYEQYF
TRBV5-1	.	TRBD1	TRBJ1-1	TGCGCCAGCAGCTTGGAAGCCACAGGGGGCACTGAAGCTTTCTTT	CASSLEATGGTEAFF
TRBV2	few	.	TRBJ1-1	TGTGCCAGCAGCTCTGGCCCAAACACTGAAGCTTTCTTT	CASSSGPNTEAFF
TRBV27	few	.	TRBJ1-5	TGTGCCAGCAGTTTATTCTCACAACCTAGCAATCAGCCCCAGCATTTT	CASSLFSQPSNQPQHF